Sequencing of this T cell receptor beta chain was carried out in a study of molecular identifiers for immune sequencing clone quantification. Study-wide context: In replicates, the authors split RNA from around 20,000 or 100,000 naive CD8 cells five ways and sequenced four.

About this clonotype itself: What it binds is unknown.

In TCRdb, the PCR reads were re-called with MiXCR into one record per CDR3 protein. The repertoire holds over 100,000 distinct CDR3 sequences, with about 35% as singletons. Whole-study findings and limits: More than 98% of effector molecules, versus under 1% of naive-cell molecules, belonged to clones above 20 RNA copies.

The sequencing sample was made of naive CD8+ T cells from blood, with Jurkat cell RNA spiked in. Subset noted: FACS-sorted CD8+CD4-CCR7+CD45RA+ naive T cells. The receptor comes from a human donor in good health. Some libraries in this study had Jurkat cell RNA spiked in.

Here the CDR3 reads CASSGTTGRRGKLSEQYF. The DNA for the CDR3 is TGCGCCAGCAGCGGGACGACAGGGCGACGCGGAAAGCTTTCCGAGCAGTACTTC. The chain employs TRBV4-1 and TRBJ2-7, with 7 bases lining up with TRBD1. Per the germline V gene, CDR1 is MGHRA and CDR2 is YSYEKL. J lost 6 bases, V lost 5 bases, and 22 bases had no gene match. This CDR3 region has 18 residues.